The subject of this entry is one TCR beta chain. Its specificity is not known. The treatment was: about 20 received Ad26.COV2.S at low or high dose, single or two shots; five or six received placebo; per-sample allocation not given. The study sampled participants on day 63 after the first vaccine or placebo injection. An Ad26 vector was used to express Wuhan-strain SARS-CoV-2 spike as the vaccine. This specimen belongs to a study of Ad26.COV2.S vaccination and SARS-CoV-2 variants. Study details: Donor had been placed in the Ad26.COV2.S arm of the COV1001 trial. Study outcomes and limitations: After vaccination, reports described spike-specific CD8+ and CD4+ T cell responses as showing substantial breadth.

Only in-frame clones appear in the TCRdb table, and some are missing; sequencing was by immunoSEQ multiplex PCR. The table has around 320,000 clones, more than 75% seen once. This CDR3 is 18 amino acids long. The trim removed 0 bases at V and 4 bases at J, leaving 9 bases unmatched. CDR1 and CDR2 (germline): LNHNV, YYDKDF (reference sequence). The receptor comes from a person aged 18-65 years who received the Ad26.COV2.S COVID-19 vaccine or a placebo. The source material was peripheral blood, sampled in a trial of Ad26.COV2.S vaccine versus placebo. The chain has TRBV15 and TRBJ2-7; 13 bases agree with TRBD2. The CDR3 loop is CATSRDVGLAGRGYEQYF. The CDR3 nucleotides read TGTGCCACCAGCAGAGATGTGGGACTAGCGGGGAGAGGGTACGAGCAGTACTTC.